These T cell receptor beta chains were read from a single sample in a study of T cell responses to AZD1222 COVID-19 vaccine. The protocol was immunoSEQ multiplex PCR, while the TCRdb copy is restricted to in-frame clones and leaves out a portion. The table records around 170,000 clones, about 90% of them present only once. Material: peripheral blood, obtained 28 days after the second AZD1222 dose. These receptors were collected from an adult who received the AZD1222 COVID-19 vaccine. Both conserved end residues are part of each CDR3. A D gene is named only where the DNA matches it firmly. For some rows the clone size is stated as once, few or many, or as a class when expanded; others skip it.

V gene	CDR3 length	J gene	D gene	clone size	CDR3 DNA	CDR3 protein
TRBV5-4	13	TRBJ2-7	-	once	TGTGCCAGCAGCAGCCCCCAGGGGTACGAGCAGTACTTC	CASSSPQGYEQYF
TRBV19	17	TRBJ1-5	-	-	TGTGCCAGTAGTATAGTTCCGGGACGGATTAGCAATCAGCCCCAGCATTTT	CASSIVPGRISNQPQHF
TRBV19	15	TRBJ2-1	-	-	TGTGCCAGTAAAGTCGGCAGGGGCTCCTACAATGAGCAGTTCTTC	CASKVGRGSYNEQFF
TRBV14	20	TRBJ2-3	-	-	TGTGCCAGCAGCCAAGACCAGGGCGCGGTGAGGGCTTCTAGCACAGATACGCAGTATTTT	CASSQDQGAVRASSTDTQYF
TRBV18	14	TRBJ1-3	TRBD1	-	TGTGCCAGCTCGCCCGGACAGGGAGGAAACACCATATATTTT	CASSPGQGGNTIYF
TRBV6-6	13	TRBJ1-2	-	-	TGTGCCAGCAGTGTGGGGGCCCGGGGTGGCTACACCTTC	CASSVGARGGYTF
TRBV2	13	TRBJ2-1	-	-	TGTGCCAGCAGTGACCAGGATTCCAATGAGCAGTTCTTC	CASSDQDSNEQFF
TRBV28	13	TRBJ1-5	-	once	TGTGCCAGCAGCCGGGATAGCAATCAGCCCCAGCATTTT	CASSRDSNQPQHF
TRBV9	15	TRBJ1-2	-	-	TGTGCCAGCAGCGACCCGAGGGACGTAGGTGGTGGCTACACCTTC	CASSDPRDVGGGYTF
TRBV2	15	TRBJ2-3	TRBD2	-	TGTGCCAGCAGTGAAGCCGGGGGGGGCACAGATACGCAGTATTTT	CASSEAGGGTDTQYF
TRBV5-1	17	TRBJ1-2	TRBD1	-	TGCGCCAGCAGCTTGGCCCCGGAAAGACAGGGTAACTATGGCTACACCTTC	CASSLAPERQGNYGYTF
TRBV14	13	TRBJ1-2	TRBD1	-	TGTGCCAGCAGCCCAAGACAGGGTGGGGGCTACACCTTC	CASSPRQGGGYTF
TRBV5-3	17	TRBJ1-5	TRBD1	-	TGTGCCAGAAGCCCCGGGACAGGGGGCGCGGGCAATCAGCCCCAGCATTTT	CARSPGTGGAGNQPQHF
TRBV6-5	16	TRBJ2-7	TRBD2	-	TGTGCCAGCAGTTCCGGACTAGCGGGGGACTCCTACGAGCAGTACTTC	CASSSGLAGDSYEQYF
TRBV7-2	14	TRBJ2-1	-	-	TGTGCCAGCAGCTTCGCTCTTCCTTCCAATGAGCAGTTCTTC	CASSFALPSNEQFF
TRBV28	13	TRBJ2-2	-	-	TGTGCCAGCAGTTTACTAGGGACCGGGGAGCTGTTTTTT	CASSLLGTGELFF
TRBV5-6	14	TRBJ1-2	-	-	TGTGCCAGCAGCTTGGACCGTGGTCGCTATGGCTACACCTTC	CASSLDRGRYGYTF
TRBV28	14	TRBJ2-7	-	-	TGTGCCAGCAGTTTTATGACCGGCTCCAACGAGCAGTACTTC	CASSFMTGSNEQYF
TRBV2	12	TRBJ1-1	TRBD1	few	TGTGCCAGCAGTGGACAGGGGGCTGAAGCTTTCTTT	CASSGQGAEAFF
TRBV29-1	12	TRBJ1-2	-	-	TGCAGCGTCGTGGACCCATCTTATGGCTACACCTTC	CSVVDPSYGYTF
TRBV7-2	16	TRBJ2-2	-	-	TGTGCCAGCAGCTCCCTTGAGACTCTTAACACCGGGGAGCTGTTTTTT	CASSSLETLNTGELFF
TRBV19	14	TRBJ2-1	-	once	TGTGCCAGTAGTATTCGGGCGACTGTCAATGAGCAGTTCTTC	CASSIRATVNEQFF
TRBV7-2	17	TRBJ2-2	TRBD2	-	TGTGCCAGCAGCTTAGGACTAGCGGGGGCCCGAACCGGGGAGCTGTTTTTT	CASSLGLAGARTGELFF